A selection of T cell receptor beta chains follows, all from one sample in a study of OX40 agonist ivuxolimab in advanced cancers. Sequencing used immunoSEQ multiplex PCR; TCRdb keeps in-frame clones, though not all of them. The repertoire consists of 73,000 or so clones, with roughly 85% occurring once and the leading ten covering under 0.75%. The material sequenced was CD4+ or CD8+ T cells sorted from blood, taken in a trial of the OX40 agonist ivuxolimab. The receptors were sampled from an adult with an advanced solid tumor such as melanoma, head and neck, liver or kidney cancer. Each CDR3 is given with its conserved first and last residue. D genes are given only for firm matches. Some rows mark clone size as missing; the rest say once, few, many or name a class of expanded clone.

j_call | clone_size | cdr3_length | v_call | d_call | cdr3_aa | cdr3_nt
TRBJ2-5 | . | 13 | TRBV10-3 | . | CAISRGAQETQYF | TGTGCCATCAGTAGGGGGGCGCAGGAGACCCAGTACTTC
TRBJ1-2 | . | 13 | TRBV4-3 | . | CASSQERSYGYTF | TGCGCCAGCAGCCAAGAGCGAAGCTATGGCTACACCTTC
TRBJ1-4 | . | 13 | TRBV7-9 | . | CASSPRTNEKLFF | TGTGCCAGCAGCCCTAGGACTAATGAAAAACTGTTTTTT
TRBJ2-3 | . | 15 | TRBV25-1 | . | CASSEWVRVPDTQYF | TGTGCCAGCAGTGAATGGGTAAGGGTCCCAGATACGCAGTATTTT
TRBJ1-2 | . | 18 | TRBV5-1 | TRBD1 | CASSLDRPGTGGAYGYTF | TGCGCCAGCAGCTTGGATCGGCCCGGGACAGGGGGCGCCTATGGCTACACCTTC
TRBJ1-2 | . | 14 | TRBV18 | TRBD1 | CASSPQDRDYGYTF | TGTGCCAGCTCACCACAGGACAGGGACTATGGCTACACCTTC
TRBJ2-7 | . | 14 | TRBV7-2 | TRBD2 | CASSSGGFLYEQYF | TGTGCCAGCAGCTCGGGGGGATTTTTGTACGAGCAGTACTTC
TRBJ2-7 | . | 15 | TRBV27 | TRBD2 | CASSRPGTTFHEQYF | TGTGCCAGCAGTCGACCAGGGACTACCTTCCACGAGCAGTACTTC
TRBJ1-1 | . | 15 | TRBV6-5 | TRBD1 | CASSYSHRGNTEAFF | TGTGCCAGCAGTTACTCCCACAGGGGCAACACTGAAGCTTTCTTT
TRBJ2-7 | . | 12 | TRBV5-1 | . | CASSRVDYEQYF | TGCGCCAGCAGCAGGGTTGACTACGAGCAGTACTTC
TRBJ2-5 | . | 13 | TRBV7-6 | . | CASSLVGGEPQYF | TGTGCCAGCAGCTTAGTCGGCGGGGAGCCCCAGTACTTC
TRBJ2-1 | . | 13 | TRBV6-1 | TRBD2 | CASRVTSGNEQFF | TGTGCCAGCAGGGTCACTAGCGGTAATGAGCAGTTCTTC
TRBJ2-1 | once | 14 | TRBV7-7 | TRBD1 | CASSAGTGYNEQFF | TGTGCTAGCAGCGCCGGGACAGGGTACAATGAGCAGTTCTTC
TRBJ2-7 | . | 15 | TRBV30 | TRBD1 | CAWSVGGTGVNEQYF | TGTGCCTGGAGTGTGGGTGGGACAGGGGTCAACGAGCAGTACTTC